A selection of T cell receptor beta chains follows, all from one sample in a study of blood T cell repertoires in COVID-19. The method was immunoSEQ multiplex PCR; TCRdb's version includes in-frame clones alone and lacks a portion of them. The sample carries some 60,000 clones, 70% to 90% recorded once. Material: peripheral blood. These receptors were collected from a man aged 60-69 years with acute or convalescent COVID-19. Both conserved end residues are part of each CDR3. The order of the fields is CDR3 DNA, CDR3 protein, clone size, V gene, D gene, J gene. D genes are given only for firm matches. Clone sizes are given selectively: once, few, many, or a class where the clone is expanded.

CDR3 DNA: TGTGCCACCAGCAGGAGGGGGCGCGGAGACGAGCAGTACTTC
CDR3 protein: CATSRRGRGDEQYF
clone size: .
V gene: TRBV15
D gene: TRBD1
J gene: TRBJ2-7

CDR3 DNA: TGTGCCAGCAGCTCCGACCGGAGAGGCTATGGCTACACCTTC
CDR3 protein: CASSSDRRGYGYTF
clone size: once
V gene: TRBV7-9
D gene: .
J gene: TRBJ1-2

CDR3 DNA: TGTGCCAGCTCACCACCGACTAGCCTTAGCTCCTACGAGCAGTACTTC
CDR3 protein: CASSPPTSLSSYEQYF
clone size: .
V gene: TRBV18
D gene: TRBD2
J gene: TRBJ2-7

CDR3 DNA: TGTGCCAGCAGCTGGGGGACTAGTCGGGCGGGGGAGACCCAGTACTTC
CDR3 protein: CASSWGTSRAGETQYF
clone size: .
V gene: TRBV11-2
D gene: TRBD2
J gene: TRBJ2-5

CDR3 DNA: TGTGCCAGCAGCTTTCCGGGACAGGGGGCTCTGAACACTGAAGCTTTCTTT
CDR3 protein: CASSFPGQGALNTEAFF
clone size: .
V gene: TRBV7-9
D gene: TRBD1
J gene: TRBJ1-1

CDR3 DNA: TGTGCCAGCAGCTTAGTGGACAAGAGCTCCTACGAGCAGTACTTC
CDR3 protein: CASSLVDKSSYEQYF
clone size: .
V gene: TRBV7-6
D gene: .
J gene: TRBJ2-7

CDR3 DNA: TGTGCCAGCGCCCTTCGCGAGACAGGGACCGGGGAGCTGTTTTTT
CDR3 protein: CASALRETGTGELFF
clone size: .
V gene: TRBV6-1
D gene: TRBD1
J gene: TRBJ2-2

CDR3 DNA: TGTGCCACCGCCCCGACTAGCGGGGTGGATACGCAGTATTTT
CDR3 protein: CATAPTSGVDTQYF
clone size: .
V gene: TRBV24-1
D gene: TRBD2
J gene: TRBJ2-3

CDR3 DNA: TGTGCCAGTAGTTCTCGGACAGGTTACTACGAGCAGTACTTC
CDR3 protein: CASSSRTGYYEQYF
clone size: .
V gene: TRBV19
D gene: TRBD1
J gene: TRBJ2-7

CDR3 DNA: TGTGCCTGGAGTGTTAGTAGCGGGAGGGCCCATGAGCAGTTCTTC
CDR3 protein: CAWSVSSGRAHEQFF
clone size: .
V gene: TRBV30
D gene: TRBD2
J gene: TRBJ2-1

CDR3 DNA: TGTGCCAGCAGGGACCTTAGCGGGAGGGTGAATGAGCAGTTCTTC
CDR3 protein: CASRDLSGRVNEQFF
clone size: few
V gene: TRBV11-2
D gene: TRBD2
J gene: TRBJ2-1

CDR3 DNA: TGTGCCAGCAGGACCCGACAGGGTATGACCCACGAGCAGTACTTC
CDR3 protein: CASRTRQGMTHEQYF
clone size: few
V gene: TRBV28
D gene: TRBD1
J gene: TRBJ2-7

CDR3 DNA: TGTGCCACCCGCCGGGACAGTTTTACTGAAGCTTTCTTT
CDR3 protein: CATRRDSFTEAFF
clone size: .
V gene: TRBV2
D gene: TRBD1
J gene: TRBJ1-1

CDR3 DNA: TGCGCCAGCAGTTCCTCAGGGATGAACACTGAAGCTTTCTTT
CDR3 protein: CASSSSGMNTEAFF
clone size: .
V gene: TRBV5-1
D gene: .
J gene: TRBJ1-1

CDR3 DNA: TGCGCCAGCAGCCAAGATCGTCCAGCCTACAATGAGCAGTTCTTC
CDR3 protein: CASSQDRPAYNEQFF
clone size: .
V gene: TRBV4-1
D gene: .
J gene: TRBJ2-1

CDR3 DNA: TGTGCCTGGAGTGGGCTTGGAAACACCATATATTTT
CDR3 protein: CAWSGLGNTIYF
clone size: few
V gene: TRBV30
D gene: .
J gene: TRBJ1-3

CDR3 DNA: TGTGCCAGCAGCCGTGTCACAGATACGCAGTATTTT
CDR3 protein: CASSRVTDTQYF
clone size: .
V gene: TRBV9
D gene: .
J gene: TRBJ2-3

CDR3 DNA: TGTGCCAGCAGCTTAAGGGGGGGCCTAGCGGGAGCAGGCTACGAGCAGTACTTC
CDR3 protein: CASSLRGGLAGAGYEQYF
clone size: .
V gene: TRBV7-6
D gene: TRBD2
J gene: TRBJ2-7

CDR3 DNA: TGTGCCAGCTCTCGGGGGGCTAACTTCTATGGCTACACCTTC
CDR3 protein: CASSRGANFYGYTF
clone size: .
V gene: TRBV18
D gene: .
J gene: TRBJ1-2

CDR3 DNA: TGTGCCAGCAGCCAGGGGCACAGGCGCTCTGGCTACACCTTC
CDR3 protein: CASSQGHRRSGYTF
clone size: .
V gene: TRBV14
D gene: .
J gene: TRBJ1-2

CDR3 DNA: TGTGCCACCAGTGATCAGTCCCGGGACAGGGGCGCTCCCTATGGCTACACCTTC
CDR3 protein: CATSDQSRDRGAPYGYTF
clone size: .
V gene: TRBV24-1
D gene: TRBD1
J gene: TRBJ1-2

CDR3 DNA: TGTGCCAGCAGTTTAAGGAGTCTTGGGACAGGGTTTTATTTCGATCAGCCCCAGCATTTT
CDR3 protein: CASSLRSLGTGFYFDQPQHF
clone size: .
V gene: TRBV28
D gene: TRBD1
J gene: TRBJ1-5

CDR3 DNA: TGTGCCAGTAGTGCCACCCTGACAGGGGGCGGGAGTCAGCCCCAGCATTTT
CDR3 protein: CASSATLTGGGSQPQHF
clone size: .
V gene: TRBV19
D gene: TRBD1
J gene: TRBJ1-5

CDR3 DNA: TGTGCCAGCAGCCTCCGTACGGGACTAGCGGGAGGGGTCGTTGAGCAGTTCTTC
CDR3 protein: CASSLRTGLAGGVVEQFF
clone size: few
V gene: TRBV9
D gene: TRBD2
J gene: TRBJ2-1

CDR3 DNA: TGTGCCAGCAGCAATGGGGCGCGGGGGAAGTACGAGCAGTACTTC
CDR3 protein: CASSNGARGKYEQYF
clone size: .
V gene: TRBV5-4
D gene: TRBD2
J gene: TRBJ2-7

CDR3 DNA: TGCGCCAGCAGCCAAGTTAAGGGTAGGGGAAGGCAGCCCCAGCATTTT
CDR3 protein: CASSQVKGRGRQPQHF
clone size: .
V gene: TRBV4-1
D gene: .
J gene: TRBJ1-5